This T cell receptor (beta chain) is from a study of blood T cell repertoires in COVID-19. Study-wide context: PBMCs, B-cell-depleted T cells, or T cells provided the cDNA or gDNA that made up the material.

Assignment of participants to cohorts was predicated upon participant-reported clinical history. Among Cohort 3 donors, those recovered had two negative PCRs, clearance, or symptom resolution. Under the authors' procedure: Reference gene primer amplification yielded estimated nucleated cell counts. Method: immunoSEQ multiplex PCR; TCRdb's copy keeps in-frame clones and lacks some. For V, J and clone size, that table is used; D and trimming come from the DNA. The sample contains a few hundred thousand clones, roughly nine tenths of which appear only once. Sequencing was carried out using PBMCs or T cells enriched from blood (not recorded which). The clonotype originates from a young man who had recovered from COVID-19.

The CDR3 coding sequence is TGTGCCAGCATTAGCCAGGGGACCCTGAATCAGCCCCAGCATTTT. Translating gives CASISQGTLNQPQHF. This chain joins TRBV6-5 and TRBJ1-5, with D perhaps TRBD1 (6 bases). CDR1 MNHEY and CDR2 SVGAGI come from the germline V gene. The CDR3 extends over 15 amino acids. V was trimmed by 7 bases and J by 4 bases, leaving 17 bases between them.